Each of the 12 T cell receptor beta chains below was sequenced from the same sample in a study of OX40 agonist ivuxolimab in advanced cancers. Generated by immunoSEQ multiplex PCR, the TCRdb table keeps only in-frame clones and is missing some. The profile shows 15,000 to 20,000 clones, 80% to 95% of them singletons. This sample comprised CD4+ or CD8+ T cells sorted from blood, obtained in a trial of the OX40 agonist ivuxolimab. All receptors come from an adult with an advanced solid tumor such as melanoma, head and neck, liver or kidney cancer.

This rearrangement joins TRBV18 to TRBJ2-7, with 8 nucleotides matching TRBD1. Germline V gives CDR1 KGHSH, CDR2 LQKENI. Unmatched junction bases numbered 4, after V lost 0 bases and J lost 3 bases. The CDR3 sequence is 15 residues long. CDR3 region: CASSPPTGQGYEQYF. In DNA, the CDR3 is TGTGCCAGCTCACCACCGACAGGACAGGGCTACGAGCAGTACTTC.

This clone was counted a single time. The chain joins TRBV4-1 to TRBJ2-1; 7 positions match TRBD1. V shed 4 bases and J 8 bases; nucleotides not matched to a gene: 8. The CDR3 consists of 14 residues. CDR1 MGHRA and CDR2 YSYEKL come from the germline V gene. The CDR3 here is CASSLQDRSDEQFF. CDR3 DNA: TGCGCCAGCAGCCTCCAGGACAGGTCAGATGAGCAGTTCTTC.

This chain uses TRBV13 with TRBJ1-1, with no clear D. The CDR3 is 13 residues long. Germline V gene lookup returns CDR1 PRHDT and CDR2 FYEKMQ (reference sequence). With 5 bases removed from V and 8 bases from J, the gap between germline ends came to 15 bases. The CDR3 sequence is CASSLYTVAEAFF. The CDR3 DNA reads as TGTGCCAGCAGCCTTTATACGGTAGCAGAAGCTTTCTTT.

This chain connects TRBV6-6 to TRBJ2-2; D is perhaps TRBD2 (5 bases). The V end was cut by 11 bases, the J end by 0 bases, with 10 bases between. CDR1 and CDR2 (germline): MNHNY, SVGAGI (reference sequence). There are 13 residues in the CDR3. CDR3 sequence reads: CALAEANTGELFF. The CDR3 DNA follows: TGTGCCTTGGCGGAGGCGAACACCGGGGAGCTGTTTTTT.

The V gene is TRBV6-5, the J gene TRBJ2-7, with D uncertain. The CDR3 totals 13 residues. Trimming pared 2 bases from V and 2 bases from J, leaving 7 bases between. CDR1 is MNHEY and CDR2 is SVGAGI in the germline V gene. DNA of the CDR3: TGTGCCAGCAGTTACGCTAGGGCCTACGAGCAGTACTTC. The encoded protein is CASSYARAYEQYF.

The V and J genes are TRBV5-6 and TRBJ2-3; D remains unclear. The germline gives CDR1 SGHDT, CDR2 YYEEEE. The V gene lost 0 bases and the J gene lost 0 bases, with 5 bases spanning the gap. This CDR3 is built from 14 residues. The chain's CDR3 is CASSLGASTDTQYF. The CDR3 bases are TGTGCCAGCAGCTTGGGGGCGAGCACAGATACGCAGTATTTT.

The chain recombines TRBV11-2 with TRBJ2-7; tentatively, D is TRBD1 or TRBD2 (5 bases each). V was clipped by 1 base and J by 0 bases, with 13 bases between them. Germline lookup yields CDR1 SGHAT and CDR2 FQNNGV. This CDR3 is built from 16 residues. In DNA, the CDR3 is TGTGCCAGCAGCTTAGTAGGGACCGCCATCTCCTACGAGCAGTACTTC. Translating it yields CASSLVGTAISYEQYF. Full variable domain (missing parts from reference TRBV11-2 and TRBJ2-7): EAGVAQSPRYKIIEKRQSVAFWCNPISGHATLYWYQQILGQGPKLLIQFQNNGVVDDSQLPKDRFSAERLKGVDSTLKIQPAKLEDSAVYLCASSLVGTAISYEQYFGPGTRLTVT.

This clone was picked up one time. The chain couples TRBV1 to TRBJ2-7; the table's TRBD2 call for D was not verified on the DNA. TRBV1 represents a pseudogene. The CDR3 is 13 residues long. Here the CDR3 DNA reads TGCACCAGCAGCCGGCTAGCGAAATACGAGCAGTACTTC. Translated: CTSSRLAKYEQYF.

V and J are TRBV5-4 and TRBJ2-1, with 14 positions matching TRBD2. The CDR3 has 16 amino acids. Germline CDR1 reads SGHNT; CDR2 reads YYREEE (reference sequence). After removal of 2 bases from V and 8 bases from J, the junction contained 6 bases not matched to a gene. This CDR3 is CASSFRGLAGDHEQFF. The CDR3 nucleotides read TGTGCCAGCAGCTTTAGGGGACTAGCGGGAGATCATGAGCAGTTCTTC. Full variable domain (rest looked up from reference TRBV5-4 and TRBJ2-1): ETGVTQSPTHLIKTRGQQVTLRCSSQSGHNTVSWYQQALGQGPQFIFQYYREEENGRGNFPPRFSGLQFPNYSSELNVNALELDDSALYLCASSFRGLAGDHEQFFGPGTRLTVL.

The chain joins TRBV30 to TRBJ1-1, with TRBD1 as a possible D gene (6 bases). There are 14 residues in the CDR3. The V end lost 5 bases, the J end lost 5 bases, and 18 bases lay between the germline ends. Germline CDR1 is GTSNPN and CDR2 is SVGIG (reference sequence). Written as DNA, the CDR3 is TGTGCCTGGTCGGGCGGCGGGGGCTGGACTGAAGCTTTCTTT. This gives the protein CAWSGGGGWTEAFF.

The chain has TRBV6-5 and TRBJ2-1, with D possibly TRBD2 on 6 matching bases. The CDR3 contains 13 residues. Trimming pared 7 bases from V and 10 bases from J, leaving 17 bases between. CDR1 and CDR2 (germline): MNHEY, SVGAGI. The CDR3 bases are TGTGCCAGCAAACACCCTTCGGGAGACGAGCAGTTCTTC. It translates to CASKHPSGDEQFF.

The chain links TRBV7-9 to TRBJ2-1, with 9 positions matching TRBD2. The CDR3 loop spans 18 amino acids. Germline lookup yields CDR1 SEHNR and CDR2 FQNEAQ (reference sequence). Germline trimming cut 5 bases from V and 0 bases from J; bases unmatched to any gene: 11. In DNA form, the CDR3 reads TGTGCCAGCAGCCCCCTCCGACTAGCGGATAGCTCCTACAATGAGCAGTTCTTC. Translation: CASSPLRLADSSYNEQFF. Variable domain in full (rest from reference TRBV7-9 and TRBJ2-1): DTGVSQNPRHKITKRGQNVTFRCDPISEHNRLYWYRQTLGQGPEFLTYFQNEAQLEKSRLLSDRFSAERPKGSFSTLEIQRTEQGDSAMYLCASSPLRLADSSYNEQFFGPGTRLTVL.